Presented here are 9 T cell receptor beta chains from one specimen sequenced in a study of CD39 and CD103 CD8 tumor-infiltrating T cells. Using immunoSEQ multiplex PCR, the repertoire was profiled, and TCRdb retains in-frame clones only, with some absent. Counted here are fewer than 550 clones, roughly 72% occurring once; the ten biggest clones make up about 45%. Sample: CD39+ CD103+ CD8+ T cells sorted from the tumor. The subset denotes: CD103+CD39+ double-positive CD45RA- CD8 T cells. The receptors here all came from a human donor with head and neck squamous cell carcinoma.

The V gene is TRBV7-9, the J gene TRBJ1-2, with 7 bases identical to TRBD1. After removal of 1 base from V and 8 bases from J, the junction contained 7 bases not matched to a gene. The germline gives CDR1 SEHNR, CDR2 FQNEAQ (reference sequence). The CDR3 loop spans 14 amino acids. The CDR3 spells CASSLVRDRAGYTF. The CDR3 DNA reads TGTGCCAGCAGCTTAGTGCGCGACAGGGCCGGCTACACCTTC.

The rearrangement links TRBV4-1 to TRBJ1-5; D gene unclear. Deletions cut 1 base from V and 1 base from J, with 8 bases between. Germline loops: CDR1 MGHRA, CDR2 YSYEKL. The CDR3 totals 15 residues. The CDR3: CASSQGPQSNQPQHF. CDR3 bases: TGCGCCAGCAGCCAAGGTCCACAGAGCAATCAGCCCCAGCATTTT.

DNA of the CDR3: TGCGCCAGCAGCCTCAGCGGGGGGGAGGAAGAGACCCAGTACTTC. Translating gives CASSLSGGEEETQYF. This chain joins TRBV5-1 and TRBJ2-5, with 10 bases lining up with TRBD2. CDR3 size: 15 residues. CDR1 is SGHRS and CDR2 is YFSETQ in the germline V gene. The J segment lost 3 bases and the V segment lost 4 bases, leaving 6 bases of the junction unmatched.

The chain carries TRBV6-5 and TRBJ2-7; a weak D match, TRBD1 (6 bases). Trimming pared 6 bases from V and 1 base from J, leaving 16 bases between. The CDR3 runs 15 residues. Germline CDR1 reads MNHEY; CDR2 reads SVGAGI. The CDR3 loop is CASSTPGHLSYEQYF. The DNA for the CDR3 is TGTGCCAGCAGCACCCCGGGACACCTTTCCTACGAGCAGTACTTC.

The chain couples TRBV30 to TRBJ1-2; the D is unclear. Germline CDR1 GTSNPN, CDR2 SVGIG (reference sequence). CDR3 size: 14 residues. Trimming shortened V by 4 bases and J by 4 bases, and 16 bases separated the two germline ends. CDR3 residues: CAWIRIVAPYGYTF. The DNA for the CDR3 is TGTGCCTGGATCCGGATCGTAGCCCCCTATGGCTACACCTTC.

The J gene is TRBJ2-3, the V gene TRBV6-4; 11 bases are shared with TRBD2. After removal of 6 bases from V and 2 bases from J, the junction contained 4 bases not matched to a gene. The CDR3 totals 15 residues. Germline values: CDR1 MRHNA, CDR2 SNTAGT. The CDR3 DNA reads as TGTGCCAGCAGCGTAGCGGGGGGGGACACAGATACGCAGTATTTT. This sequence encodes CASSVAGGDTDTQYF.

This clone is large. CDR3 sequence reads: CASSSNRDDNTIYF. The CDR3 bases are TGTGCCAGCAGCTCAAACAGGGACGACAACACCATATATTTT. V gene TRBV11-2 combines with J gene TRBJ1-3; possible D gene TRBD1, 6 bases. CDR3 length: 14 residues. Looked up from germline, CDR1 is SGHAT and CDR2 is FQNNGV. V was shortened by 4 bases and J by 7 bases, with 14 bases between the two germline ends.

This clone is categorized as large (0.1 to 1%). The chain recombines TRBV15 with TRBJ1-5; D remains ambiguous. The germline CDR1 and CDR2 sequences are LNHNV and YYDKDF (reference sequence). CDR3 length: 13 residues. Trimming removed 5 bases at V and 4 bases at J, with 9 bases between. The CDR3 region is CATSLSLNQPQHF. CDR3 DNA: TGTGCCACCAGCCTGAGTTTAAATCAGCCCCAGCATTTT.

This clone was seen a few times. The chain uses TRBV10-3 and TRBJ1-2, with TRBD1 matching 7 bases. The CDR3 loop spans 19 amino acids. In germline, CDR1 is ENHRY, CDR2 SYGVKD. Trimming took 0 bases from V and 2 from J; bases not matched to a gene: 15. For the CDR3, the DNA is TGTGCCATCAGTGAGTCGAGTCTAATCCCAACAGGGGTCAACTATGGCTACACCTTC. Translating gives CAISESSLIPTGVNYGYTF.